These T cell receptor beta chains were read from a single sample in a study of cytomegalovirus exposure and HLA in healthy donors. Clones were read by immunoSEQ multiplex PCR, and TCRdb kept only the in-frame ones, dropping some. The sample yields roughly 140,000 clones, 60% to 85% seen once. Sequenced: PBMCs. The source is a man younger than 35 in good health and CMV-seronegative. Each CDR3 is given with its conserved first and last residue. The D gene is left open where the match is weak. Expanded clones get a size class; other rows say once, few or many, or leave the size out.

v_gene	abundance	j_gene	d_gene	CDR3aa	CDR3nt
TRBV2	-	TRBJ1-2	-	CASSDTRQTIYGYTF	TGTGCCAGCAGTGATACTCGACAGACAATCTATGGCTACACCTTC
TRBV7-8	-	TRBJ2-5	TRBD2	CASSGGLAGGDETQYF	TGTGCCAGCAGCGGGGGACTAGCGGGTGGTGATGAGACCCAGTACTTC
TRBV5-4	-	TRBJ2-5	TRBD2	CASSHGTSGNKETQYF	TGTGCCAGCAGCCACGGGACTAGCGGGAACAAAGAGACCCAGTACTTC
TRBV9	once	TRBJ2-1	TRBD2	CASSVTSGSYNEQFF	TGTGCCAGCAGCGTAACTAGCGGGAGCTACAATGAGCAGTTCTTC
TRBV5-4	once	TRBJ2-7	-	CASSPVFGQGIPQYF	TGTGCCAGCAGCCCAGTTTTTGGGCAGGGAATTCCCCAGTACTTC
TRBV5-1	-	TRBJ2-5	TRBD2	CASSSGGLADKKTQYF	TGCGCCAGCAGCTCGGGGGGGCTAGCTGACAAGAAGACCCAGTACTTC
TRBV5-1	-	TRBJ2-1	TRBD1	CASGRQGSLNEQFF	TGCGCCAGCGGTCGACAGGGGAGTCTGAATGAGCAGTTCTTC
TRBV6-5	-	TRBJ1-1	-	CASSYSANTEAFF	TGTGCCAGCAGTTACTCAGCGAACACTGAAGCTTTCTTT
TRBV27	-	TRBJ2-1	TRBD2	CASSGTSIDEQFF	TGTGCCAGCAGCGGGACTAGTATTGATGAGCAGTTCTTC
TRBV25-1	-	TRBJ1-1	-	CASTPGGDTEAFF	TGTGCCAGCACCCCCGGGGGGGACACTGAAGCTTTCTTT
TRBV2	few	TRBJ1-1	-	CASSEARGTTEAFF	TGTGCCAGCAGTGAAGCTAGGGGGACCACTGAAGCTTTCTTT
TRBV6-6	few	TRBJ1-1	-	CASTVGGSKAEAFF	TGTGCCAGCACCGTGGGAGGTTCAAAGGCTGAAGCTTTCTTT
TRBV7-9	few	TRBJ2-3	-	CASSFFMTDTQYF	TGTGCCAGCAGCTTTTTTATGACAGATACGCAGTATTTT
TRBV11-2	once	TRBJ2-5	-	CASSPTPIGGPGKTQYF	TGTGCCAGCAGCCCCACGCCAATCGGAGGGCCGGGTAAGACCCAGTACTTC
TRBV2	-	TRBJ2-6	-	CASSETRLNSGANVLTF	TGTGCCAGCAGCGAAACGCGACTTAACTCTGGGGCCAACGTCCTGACTTTC
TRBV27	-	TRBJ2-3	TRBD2	CASRKSGRGADTQYF	TGTGCCAGCAGGAAGAGCGGGAGAGGCGCAGATACGCAGTATTTT
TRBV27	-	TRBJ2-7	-	CASSLSFSSYEQYF	TGTGCCAGCAGTTTATCGTTCAGCTCCTACGAGCAGTACTTC
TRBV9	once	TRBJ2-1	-	CASSVSPGFSYEQFF	TGTGCCAGCAGCGTTTCCCCGGGTTTTTCTTATGAGCAGTTCTTC
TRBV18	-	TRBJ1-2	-	CASSSQDGYGYTF	TGTGCCAGCTCGTCACAGGATGGCTATGGCTACACCTTC
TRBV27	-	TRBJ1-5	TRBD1	CASSQYSTGALINQPQHF	TGTGCCAGCAGTCAATACTCTACAGGGGCCCTGATCAATCAGCCCCAGCATTTT
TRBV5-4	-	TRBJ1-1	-	CASSYLTGPRGPMNTEAFF	TGTGCCAGCAGCTACTTAACAGGGCCCCGGGGTCCAATGAACACTGAAGCTTTCTTT
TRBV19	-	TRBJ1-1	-	CASSQGQPIEAFF	TGTGCCAGTAGCCAAGGACAGCCTATTGAAGCTTTCTTT
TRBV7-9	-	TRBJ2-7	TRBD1	CASKLDRMGEQYF	TGTGCCAGCAAACTGGACAGGATGGGAGAGCAGTACTTC
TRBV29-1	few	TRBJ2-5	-	CSVMDSHQETQYF	TGCAGCGTGATGGACAGCCACCAAGAGACCCAGTACTTC
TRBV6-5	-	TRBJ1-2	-	CASSYSNRANYGYTF	TGTGCCAGCAGTTACTCTAACAGAGCTAACTATGGCTACACCTTC
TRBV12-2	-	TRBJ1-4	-	CASRLATEGARPTNEKLFF	TGTGCAAGTCGCTTAGCGACCGAGGGGGCCCGACCAACTAATGAAAAACTGTTTTTT
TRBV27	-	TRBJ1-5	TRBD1	CASSSYFRDRGFTQHF	TGTGCCAGCAGTTCCTATTTCCGGGACAGGGGCTTCACCCAGCATTTT
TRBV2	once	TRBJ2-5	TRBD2	CASSVGGLARGETQYF	TGTGCCAGCAGTGTGGGAGGACTAGCGAGAGGGGAGACCCAGTACTTC
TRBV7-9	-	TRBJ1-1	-	CASSQDSYGAFF	TGTGCCAGCAGCCAAGACAGCTATGGGGCTTTCTTT
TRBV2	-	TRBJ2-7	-	CASRVDQGGYEQYF	TGTGCCAGCAGAGTCGATCAGGGGGGCTACGAGCAGTACTTC
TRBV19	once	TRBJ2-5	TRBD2	CARGGGEETQYF	TGTGCCAGGGGCGGGGGGGAAGAGACCCAGTACTTC
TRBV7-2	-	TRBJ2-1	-	CASSSLSRNEQFF	TGTGCCAGCAGCTCCTTAAGCCGTAATGAGCAGTTCTTC
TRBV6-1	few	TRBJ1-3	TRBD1	CASSPRDRAGNTIYF	TGTGCCAGCAGTCCCCGGGACAGGGCTGGAAACACCATATATTTT
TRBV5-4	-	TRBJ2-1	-	CASSLGSSGSYNEQFF	TGTGCCAGCAGCTTGGGGAGTAGCGGCTCCTACAATGAGCAGTTCTTC
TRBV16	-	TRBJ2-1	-	CASSHWSDEQFF	TGTGCCAGCAGCCACTGGTCGGATGAGCAGTTCTTC
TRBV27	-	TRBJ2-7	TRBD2	CASSPGTSGSYEQYF	TGTGCCAGTTCCCCGGGGACTAGCGGCTCCTACGAGCAGTACTTC